The clone carrying this T cell receptor beta chain has more than one count but fewer than ten. The antigen is unknown. This sample is drawn from a study of radiation and T cells in renal cell carcinoma. General study points: From baseline, blood top tumor clonotypes peaked at 2 weeks post-radiation. Pretreatment tumor biopsies were lacking, so baseline clonotypes are unknown.

Sample time point: baseline pretreatment blood. Treatment meaning: 15 Gy SBRT to primary tumor, nephrectomy 4 weeks later. After SBRT, blood was collected at 2 and 4 weeks, plus baseline. Clear cell pathology was present in this patient's renal cell carcinoma. CDR3 length equals 13 residues. V shed 10 bases and J shed 3 bases, with 15 bases lying between them. Germline assignment: CDR1 MNHEY and CDR2 SVGAGI. Generated by immunoSEQ multiplex PCR, the TCRdb table keeps only in-frame clones and is missing some. Counted here are 95,000 or so clones, approximately 86% occurring once; the ten biggest clones make up 6.5% to 8.5%.

This chain uses TRBV6-5 with TRBJ1-1, with TRBD1 as a possible D gene (5 bases). The sequence was obtained from a man in his forties or fifties with renal cell carcinoma. Sequenced here: blood, sampled from a patient whose treatment included radiotherapy and nephrectomy. In DNA form, the CDR3 reads TGTGCCACCCTGCCCCAGGGTTACACTGAAGCTTTCTTT. Translated: CATLPQGYTEAFF.